This T cell receptor beta chain was recorded in a study of T cell responses to AZD1222 COVID-19 vaccine. Losses at the gene ends were 3 bases for V and 4 bases for J; bases not matched to a gene: 6. Germline assignment: CDR1 MGHRA and CDR2 YSYEKL. The CDR3 extends over 15 amino acids. Clones were read by immunoSEQ multiplex PCR, and TCRdb kept only the in-frame ones, dropping some. The sample consists of approximately 79,000 clones, over 75% of them appearing once. The table lists this clone with a count of one. The origin of this receptor is an adult in good health. Source: peripheral blood, taken on day 0 of AZD1222 vaccination. The V gene is TRBV4-1, the J gene TRBJ1-5; 7 nucleotides align to TRBD1. The CDR3 protein is CASSHQGQSNQPQHF. CDR3 in DNA: TGCGCCAGCAGCCATCAGGGACAGTCTAATCAGCCCCAGCATTTT.